Reported below is one TCR beta chain. This sample is part of a study of T cell changes during pregnancy in multiple sclerosis. Data came from immunoSEQ multiplex PCR; TCRdb stores just in-frame clones and leaves some out. The profile shows fewer than 90,000 clones, around 94% of them singletons. V was clipped by 4 bases and J by 4 bases; unmatched bases: 3. The CDR3 covers 14 residues. Germline lookup yields CDR1 MDHEN and CDR2 SYDVKM. The chain couples TRBV28 to TRBJ2-2; 7 bases line up with TRBD2. This sequence originates from a female donor in good health, enrolled as a control in a pregnancy study. Specimen: peripheral blood, collected after pregnancy. CDR3 sequence: CASSSGGGTGELFF. CDR3 nucleotide sequence: TGTGCCAGCAGTTCGGGCGGGGGCACCGGGGAGCTGTTTTTT.